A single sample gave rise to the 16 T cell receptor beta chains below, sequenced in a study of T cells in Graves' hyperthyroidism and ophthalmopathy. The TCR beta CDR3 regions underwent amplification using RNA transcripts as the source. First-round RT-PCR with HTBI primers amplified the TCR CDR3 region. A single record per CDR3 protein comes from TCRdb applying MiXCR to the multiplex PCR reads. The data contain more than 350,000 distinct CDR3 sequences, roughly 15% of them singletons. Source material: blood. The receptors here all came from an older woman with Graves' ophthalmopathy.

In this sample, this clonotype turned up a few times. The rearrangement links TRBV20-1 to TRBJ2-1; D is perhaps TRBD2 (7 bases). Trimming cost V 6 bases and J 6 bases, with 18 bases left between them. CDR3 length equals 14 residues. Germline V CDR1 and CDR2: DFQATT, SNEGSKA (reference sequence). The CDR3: CSAKGGGGSNEQFF. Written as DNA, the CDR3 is TGCAGTGCGAAGGGGGGTGGCGGGAGCAATGAGCAGTTCTTC.

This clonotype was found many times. The CDR3 loop is CAWMGPSLYEQYF. In DNA, the CDR3 is TGTGCCTGGATGGGCCCCTCGCTCTACGAGCAGTACTTC. The chain employs TRBV30 and TRBJ2-7; unclear D gene. The CDR3 has 13 amino acids. Germline V gives CDR1 GTSNPN, CDR2 SVGIG (reference sequence). V was clipped by 4 bases and J by 3 bases, with 13 bases between them.

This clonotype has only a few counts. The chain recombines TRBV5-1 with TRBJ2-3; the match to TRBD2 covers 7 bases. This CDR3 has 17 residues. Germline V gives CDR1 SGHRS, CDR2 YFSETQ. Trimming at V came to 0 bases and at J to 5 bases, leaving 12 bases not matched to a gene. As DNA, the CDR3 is TGCGCCAGCAGCTTGGGGGACTATCTAGAGGCGGGAGATACGCAGTATTTT. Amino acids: CASSLGDYLEAGDTQYF.

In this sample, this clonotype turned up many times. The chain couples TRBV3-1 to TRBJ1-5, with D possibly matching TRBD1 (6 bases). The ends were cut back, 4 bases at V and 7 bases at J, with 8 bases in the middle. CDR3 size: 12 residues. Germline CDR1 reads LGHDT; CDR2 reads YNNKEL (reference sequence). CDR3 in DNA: TGTGCCAGCAGCCGGGGGGGCCAGCCCCAGCATTTT. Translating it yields CASSRGGQPQHF. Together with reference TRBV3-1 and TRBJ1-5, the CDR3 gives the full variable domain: DTAVSQTPKYLVTQMGNDKSIKCEQNLGHDTMYWYKQDSKKFLKIMFSYNNKELIINETVPNRFSPKSPDKAHLNLHINSLELGDSAVYFCASSRGGQPQHFGDGTRLSIL.

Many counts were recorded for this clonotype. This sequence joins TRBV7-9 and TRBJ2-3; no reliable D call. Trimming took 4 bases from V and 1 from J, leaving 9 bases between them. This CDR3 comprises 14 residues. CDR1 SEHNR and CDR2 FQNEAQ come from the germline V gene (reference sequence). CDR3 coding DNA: TGTGCCAGCAGCTACAGAGTCCGCACAGATACGCAGTATTTT. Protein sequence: CASSYRVRTDTQYF.

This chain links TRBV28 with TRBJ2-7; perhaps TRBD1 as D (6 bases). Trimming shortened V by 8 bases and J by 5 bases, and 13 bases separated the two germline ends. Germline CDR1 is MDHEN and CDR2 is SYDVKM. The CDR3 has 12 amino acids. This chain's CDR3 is CASEQGSDEQYF. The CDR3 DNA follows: TGTGCCAGCGAACAGGGATCCGACGAGCAGTACTTC.

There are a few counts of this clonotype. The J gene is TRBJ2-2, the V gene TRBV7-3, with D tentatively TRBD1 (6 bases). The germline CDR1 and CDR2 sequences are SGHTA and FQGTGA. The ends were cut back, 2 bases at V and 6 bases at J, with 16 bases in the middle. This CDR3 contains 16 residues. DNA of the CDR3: TGTGCCAGCAGCTTAGGCAAAGGGGGTTCGGCCGGGGAGCTGTTTTTT. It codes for CASSLGKGGSAGELFF.

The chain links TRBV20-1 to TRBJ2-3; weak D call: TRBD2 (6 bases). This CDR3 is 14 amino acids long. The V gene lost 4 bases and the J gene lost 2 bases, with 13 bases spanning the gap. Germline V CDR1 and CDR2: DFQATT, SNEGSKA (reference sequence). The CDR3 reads CSATRDSTTDTQYF. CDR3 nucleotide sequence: TGCAGTGCTACGCGGGACTCGACCACAGATACGCAGTATTTT.

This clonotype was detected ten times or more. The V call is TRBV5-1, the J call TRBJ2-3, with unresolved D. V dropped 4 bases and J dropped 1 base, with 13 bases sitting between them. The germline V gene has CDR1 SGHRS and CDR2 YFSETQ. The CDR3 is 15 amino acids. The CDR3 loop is CASSTGSPGTDTQYF. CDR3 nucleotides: TGCGCCAGCAGCACGGGCTCCCCGGGCACAGATACGCAGTATTTT.

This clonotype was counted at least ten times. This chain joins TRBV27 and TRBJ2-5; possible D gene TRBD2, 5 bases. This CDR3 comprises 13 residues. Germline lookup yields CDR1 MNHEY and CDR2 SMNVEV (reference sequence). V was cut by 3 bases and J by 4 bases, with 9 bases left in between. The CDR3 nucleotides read TGTGCCAGCAGTTTTTCGGGGTTAGAGACCCAGTACTTC. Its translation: CASSFSGLETQYF.

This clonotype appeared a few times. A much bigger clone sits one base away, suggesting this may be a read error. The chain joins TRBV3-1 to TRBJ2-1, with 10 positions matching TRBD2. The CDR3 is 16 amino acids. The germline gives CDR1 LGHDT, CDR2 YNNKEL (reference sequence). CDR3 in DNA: TGTGCCAGCAGCCAATCCGGGCGACTAGCGGGCAATGATCAGTTCTTC. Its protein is CASSQSGRLAGNDQFF.

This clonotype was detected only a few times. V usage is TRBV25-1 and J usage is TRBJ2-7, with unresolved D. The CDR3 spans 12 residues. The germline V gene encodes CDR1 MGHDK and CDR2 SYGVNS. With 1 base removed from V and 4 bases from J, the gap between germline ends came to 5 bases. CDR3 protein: CASSESVYEQYF. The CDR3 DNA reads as TGTGCCAGCAGTGAATCAGTTTACGAGCAGTACTTC.

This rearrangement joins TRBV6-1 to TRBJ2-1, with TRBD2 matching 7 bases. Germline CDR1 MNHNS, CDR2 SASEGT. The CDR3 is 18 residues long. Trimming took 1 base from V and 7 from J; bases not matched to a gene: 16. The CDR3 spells CASSEGVLAGGRGNEQFF. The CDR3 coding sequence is TGTGCCAGCAGTGAAGGGGTCTTAGCGGGCGGGCGGGGGAATGAGCAGTTCTTC.

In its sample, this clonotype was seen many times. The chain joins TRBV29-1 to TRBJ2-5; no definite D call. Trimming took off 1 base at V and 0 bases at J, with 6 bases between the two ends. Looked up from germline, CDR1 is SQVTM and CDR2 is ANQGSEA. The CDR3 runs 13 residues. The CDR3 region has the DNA TGCAGCGTTGAAGGCAGGTACCAAGAGACCCAGTACTTC. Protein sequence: CSVEGRYQETQYF.

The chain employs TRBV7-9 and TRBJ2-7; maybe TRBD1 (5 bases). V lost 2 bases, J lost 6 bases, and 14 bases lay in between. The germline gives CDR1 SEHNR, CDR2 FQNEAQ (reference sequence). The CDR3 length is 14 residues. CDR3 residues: CASSLSGRVAEQYF. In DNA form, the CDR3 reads TGTGCCAGCAGCTTATCGGGCAGGGTGGCCGAGCAGTACTTC.

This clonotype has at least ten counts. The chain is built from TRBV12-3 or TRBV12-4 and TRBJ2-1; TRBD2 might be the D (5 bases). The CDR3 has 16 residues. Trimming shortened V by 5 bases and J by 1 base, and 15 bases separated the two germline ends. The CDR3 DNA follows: TGTGCCAGCAGTCCCGTTTTGGGAGAGTCCTACAATGAGCAGTTCTTC. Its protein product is CASSPVLGESYNEQFF.